The entry that follows covers one T cell receptor (beta chain) sequence. Antigen unknown. The naive CD8 fraction comprised CD45RO-negative cells positively selected for CCR7 and excluded terminally differentiated effector memory CD45RA+ cells. TCRdb's copy holds only in-frame clones and misses some; the assay was immunoSEQ multiplex PCR. Of about 2 million clones in the sample, approximately 94% were seen once. Per the germline V gene, CDR1 is SGHVS and CDR2 is FQNEAQ. The ends were cut back, 5 bases at V and 10 bases at J, with 23 bases in the middle. The CDR3 extends over 15 amino acids. The entry originates in a study of shared clonotypes between healthy human individuals. Study at large: Per-donor plates numbered three CD4 naive, three CD4 memory, two CD8 naive and one CD8 memory.

Study-level results: With few donors, the genetic and exposure-history diversity represented was limited. Collection of samples was limited to blood; tissue repertoires likely differ.

This chain joins TRBV7-8 and TRBJ1-1; D uncertain. The material sequenced was naive CD8+ T cells sorted from blood. The origin of this receptor is a man in his late teens or twenties in good health. The CDR3 protein is CASSPGSPISRGAFF. In DNA, the CDR3 is TGTGCCAGCAGCCCAGGATCCCCTATTTCCCGGGGAGCTTTCTTT.